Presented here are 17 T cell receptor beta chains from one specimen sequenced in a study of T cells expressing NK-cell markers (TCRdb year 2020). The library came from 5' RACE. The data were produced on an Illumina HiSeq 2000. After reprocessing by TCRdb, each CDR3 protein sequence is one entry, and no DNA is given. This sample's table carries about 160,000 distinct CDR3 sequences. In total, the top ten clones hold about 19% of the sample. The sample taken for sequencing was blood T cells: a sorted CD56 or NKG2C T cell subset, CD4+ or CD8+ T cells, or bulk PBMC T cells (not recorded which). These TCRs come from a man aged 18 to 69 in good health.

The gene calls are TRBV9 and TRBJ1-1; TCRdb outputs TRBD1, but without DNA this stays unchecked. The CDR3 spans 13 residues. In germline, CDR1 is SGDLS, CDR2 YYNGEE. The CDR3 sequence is CASSAVLGVPAFF.

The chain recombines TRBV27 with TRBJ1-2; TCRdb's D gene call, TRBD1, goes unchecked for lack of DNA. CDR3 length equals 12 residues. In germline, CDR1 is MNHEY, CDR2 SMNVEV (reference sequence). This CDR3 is CATRQGDYGYTF.

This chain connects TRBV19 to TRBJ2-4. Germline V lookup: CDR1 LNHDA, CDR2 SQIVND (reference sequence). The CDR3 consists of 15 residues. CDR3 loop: CASSLVGSTKNIQYF.

The CDR3 sequence is CASSSRTSGDVEQFF. This chain links TRBV7-9 with TRBJ2-1; no DNA is available, so the TRBD2 call from TCRdb remains unchecked. This CDR3 is built from 15 residues. Per germline, CDR1 SEHNR and CDR2 FQNEAQ (reference sequence). The variable domain in full, completed from reference TRBV7-9 and TRBJ2-1, reads DTGVSQNPRHKITKRGQNVTFRCDPISEHNRLYWYRQTLGQGPEFLTYFQNEAQLEKSRLLSDRFSAERPKGSFSTLEIQRTEQGDSAMYLCASSSRTSGDVEQFFGPGTRLTVL.

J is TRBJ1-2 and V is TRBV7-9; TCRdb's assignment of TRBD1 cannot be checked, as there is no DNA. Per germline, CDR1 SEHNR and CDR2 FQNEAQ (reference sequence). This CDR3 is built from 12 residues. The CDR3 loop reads CASSPGQYGYTF.

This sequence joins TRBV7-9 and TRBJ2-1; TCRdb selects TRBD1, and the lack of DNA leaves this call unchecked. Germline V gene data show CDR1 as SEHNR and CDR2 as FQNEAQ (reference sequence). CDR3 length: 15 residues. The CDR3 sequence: CASSSPDRSSNEQFF.

CDR3 in amino acids: CASSQEVVAGGRNEQFF. The V gene is TRBV3-1, the J gene TRBJ2-1; there is no DNA to check the TCRdb D call of TRBD2. The CDR3 extends over 17 amino acids. Germline V gene lookup returns CDR1 LGHDT and CDR2 YNNKEL (reference sequence).

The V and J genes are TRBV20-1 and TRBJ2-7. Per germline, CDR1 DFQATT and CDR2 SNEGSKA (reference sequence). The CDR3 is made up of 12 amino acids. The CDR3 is CSARNYFYEQYF.

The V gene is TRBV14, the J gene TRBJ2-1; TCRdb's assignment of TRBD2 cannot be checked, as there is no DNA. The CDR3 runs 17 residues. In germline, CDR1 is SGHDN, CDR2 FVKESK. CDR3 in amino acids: CASSSFSRVYPYNEQFF.

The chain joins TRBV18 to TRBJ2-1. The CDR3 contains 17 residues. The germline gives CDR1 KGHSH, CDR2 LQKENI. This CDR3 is CASSPRQGKEVDNEQFF.

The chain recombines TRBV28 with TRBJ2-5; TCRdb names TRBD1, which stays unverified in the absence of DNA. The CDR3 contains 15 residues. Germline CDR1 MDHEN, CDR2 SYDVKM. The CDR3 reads CASRGVRVNQETQYF.

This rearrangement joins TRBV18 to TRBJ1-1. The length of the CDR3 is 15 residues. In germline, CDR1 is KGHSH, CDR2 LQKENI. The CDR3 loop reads CASSPGQIMNTEAFF. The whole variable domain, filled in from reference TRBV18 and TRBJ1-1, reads NAGVMQNPRHLVRRRGQEARLRCSPMKGHSHVYWYRQLPEEGLKFMVYLQKENIIDESGMPKERFSAEFPKEGPSILRIQQVVRGDSAAYFCASSPGQIMNTEAFFGQGTRLTVV.

CDR3 protein: CASSSPPGSSTDTQYF. The chain has TRBV7-2 and TRBJ2-3; without DNA, the TCRdb call of TRBD2 cannot be checked. The CDR3 runs 16 residues. In germline, CDR1 is SGHTA, CDR2 FQGNSA.

The CDR3 loop is CASSNLQGIDEQYF. The chain is built from TRBV7-6 and TRBJ2-7; the D call of TRBD1 rests on TCRdb alone, since no DNA is present to check it. The CDR3 is 14 amino acids. Germline V gene sequence: CDR1 SGHVS, CDR2 FNYEAQ.

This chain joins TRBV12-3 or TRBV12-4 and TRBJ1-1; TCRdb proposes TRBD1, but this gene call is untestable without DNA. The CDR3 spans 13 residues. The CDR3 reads CASSGTGGTEAFF.

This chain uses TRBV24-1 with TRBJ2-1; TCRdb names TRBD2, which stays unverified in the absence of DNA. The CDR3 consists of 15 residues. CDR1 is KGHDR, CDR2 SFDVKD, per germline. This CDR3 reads CATSEFSGGLNEQFF.

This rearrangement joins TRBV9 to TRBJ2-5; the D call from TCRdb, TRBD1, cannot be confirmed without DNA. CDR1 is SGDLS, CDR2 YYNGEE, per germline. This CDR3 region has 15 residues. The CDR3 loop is CASSVGGQLQETQYF.